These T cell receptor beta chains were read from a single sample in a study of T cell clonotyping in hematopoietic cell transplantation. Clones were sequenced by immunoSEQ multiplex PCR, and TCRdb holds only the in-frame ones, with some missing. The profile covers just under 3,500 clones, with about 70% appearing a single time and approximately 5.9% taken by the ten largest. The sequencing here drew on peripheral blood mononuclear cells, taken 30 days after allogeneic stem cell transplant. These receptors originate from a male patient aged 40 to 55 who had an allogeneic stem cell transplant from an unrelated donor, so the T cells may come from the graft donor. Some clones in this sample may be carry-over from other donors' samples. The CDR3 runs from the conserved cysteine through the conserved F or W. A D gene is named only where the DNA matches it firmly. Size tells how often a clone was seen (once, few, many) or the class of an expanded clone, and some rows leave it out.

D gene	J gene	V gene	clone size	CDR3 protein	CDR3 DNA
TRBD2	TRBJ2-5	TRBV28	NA	CASSTPSSGEETQYF	TGTGCCAGCAGTACCCCGTCTAGCGGAGAAGAGACCCAGTACTTC
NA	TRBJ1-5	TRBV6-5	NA	CASSYKGTQHF	TGTGCCAGCAGTTATAAGGGGACCCAGCATTTT
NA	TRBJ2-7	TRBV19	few	CASSMTQLSYEQYF	TGTGCCAGTAGTATGACACAGCTCTCCTACGAGCAGTACTTC
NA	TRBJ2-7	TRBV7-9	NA	CASSLAGAGKHEQYF	TGTGCCAGCAGCTTAGCGGGCGCAGGGAAACACGAGCAGTACTTC
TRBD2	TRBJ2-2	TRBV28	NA	CASSLWGLAGGPGELFF	TGTGCCAGCAGTTTATGGGGACTAGCGGGGGGCCCCGGGGAGCTGTTTTTT
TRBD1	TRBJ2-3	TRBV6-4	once	CATRQGGTDTQYF	TGTGCCACCCGACAGGGAGGCACAGATACGCAGTATTTT
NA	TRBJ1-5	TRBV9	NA	CASSRGMEGNNQPQHF	TGTGCCAGCAGCCGAGGGATGGAGGGGAATAATCAGCCCCAGCATTTT
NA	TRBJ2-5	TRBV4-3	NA	CASSQDTAKETQYF	TGCGCCAGCAGCCAAGATACAGCTAAAGAGACCCAGTACTTC
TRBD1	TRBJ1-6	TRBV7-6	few	CASSLDRGNSPLHF	TGTGCCAGCAGCTTAGACAGGGGGAATTCACCCCTCCACTTT
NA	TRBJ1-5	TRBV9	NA	CASSVGQGGGQPQHF	TGTGCCAGCAGCGTAGGGCAGGGTGGCGGTCAGCCCCAGCATTTT
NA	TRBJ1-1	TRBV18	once	CASSSDEDTEAFF	TGTGCCAGCTCATCCGATGAGGACACTGAAGCTTTCTTT
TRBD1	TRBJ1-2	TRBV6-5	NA	CASSGQGAGGYTF	TGTGCCAGCAGCGGACAGGGGGCAGGCGGCTACACCTTC
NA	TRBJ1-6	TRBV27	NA	CASNPGSYNSPLHF	TGTGCCAGCAACCCCGGGTCCTATAATTCACCCCTCCACTTT
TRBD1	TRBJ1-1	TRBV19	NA	CASSMRVTGMNTEAFF	TGTGCCAGTAGTATGAGGGTGACAGGGATGAACACTGAAGCTTTCTTT
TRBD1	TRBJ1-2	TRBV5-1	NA	CASSSAGTANYGYTF	TGCGCCAGCAGCTCAGCCGGGACAGCTAACTATGGCTACACCTTC
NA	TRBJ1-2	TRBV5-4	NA	CASSLRYQRENYGYTF	TGTGCCAGCAGCTTGCGGTACCAGAGAGAAAACTATGGCTACACCTTC
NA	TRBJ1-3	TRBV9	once	CASSPDSGNTIYF	TGTGCCAGCAGCCCCGACTCTGGAAACACCATATATTTT
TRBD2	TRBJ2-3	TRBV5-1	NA	CASGGGVTDTQYF	TGCGCCAGCGGCGGGGGGGTCACAGATACGCAGTATTTT
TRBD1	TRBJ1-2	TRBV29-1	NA	CSIREGTGYGYTF	TGCAGCATCAGGGAGGGGACAGGGTATGGCTACACCTTC
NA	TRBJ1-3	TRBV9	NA	CASSPPRVSFSGNTIYF	TGTGCCAGCAGCCCACCCAGGGTCTCTTTCTCTGGAAACACCATATATTTT
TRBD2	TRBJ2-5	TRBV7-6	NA	CASSHLAPSGARETQYF	TGTGCCAGCAGCCACCTAGCCCCTAGCGGGGCCCGAGAGACCCAGTACTTC
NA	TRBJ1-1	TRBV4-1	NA	CASSRSRTVNSNTEAFF	TGCGCCAGCAGCCGCTCTCGGACGGTTAATTCGAACACTGAAGCTTTCTTT
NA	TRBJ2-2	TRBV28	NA	CASSSRGARRSPGELFF	TGTGCCAGCAGTTCCAGGGGCGCGAGGAGGTCTCCCGGGGAGCTGTTTTTT
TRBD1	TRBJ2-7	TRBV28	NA	CASSSLQGASYEQYF	TGTGCCAGCAGCTCCCTACAGGGGGCGTCCTACGAGCAGTACTTC
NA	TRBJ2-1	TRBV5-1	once	CASRNTDWGYNEQFF	TGCGCCAGCCGCAATACGGACTGGGGATACAATGAGCAGTTCTTC
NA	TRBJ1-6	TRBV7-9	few	CASSQMGGPNSPLHF	TGTGCCAGCAGCCAGATGGGTGGCCCCAATTCACCCCTCCACTTT
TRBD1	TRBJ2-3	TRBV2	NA	CASRLRTGLSTDTQYF	TGTGCCAGCAGGCTTCGGACAGGGCTAAGCACAGATACGCAGTATTTT
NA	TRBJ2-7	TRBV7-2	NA	CASSLPVEEQYF	TGTGCCAGCAGCTTACCTGTCGAGGAGCAGTACTTC
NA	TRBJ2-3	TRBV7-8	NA	CASSLTDTQYF	TGTGCCAGCAGCCTTACAGATACGCAGTATTTT
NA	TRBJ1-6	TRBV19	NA	CASSVGVGGPRRALHF	TGTGCCAGTAGCGTCGGAGTCGGCGGGCCCCGCCGCGCCCTCCACTTT
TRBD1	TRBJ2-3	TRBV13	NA	CASSMTGIITDTQYF	TGTGCCAGCAGCATGACAGGGATAATCACAGATACGCAGTATTTT
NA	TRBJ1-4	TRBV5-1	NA	CASSLGDGYNEKLFF	TGCGCCAGCAGCTTGGGGGACGGCTACAATGAAAAACTGTTTTTT
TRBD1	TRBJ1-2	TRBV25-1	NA	CASGGGGGYTF	TGTGCCAGCGGAGGGGGCGGAGGCTACACCTTC
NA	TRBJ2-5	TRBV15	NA	CATSRALGVGETQYF	TGTGCCACCAGCAGAGCACTTGGCGTTGGGGAGACCCAGTACTTC
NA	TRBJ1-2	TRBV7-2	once	CASSYHRAGVGYTF	TGTGCCAGCAGCTACCACAGGGCGGGAGTTGGCTACACCTTC
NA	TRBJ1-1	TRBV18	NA	CASSPNQNEAFF	TGTGCCAGCTCACCGAACCAGAATGAAGCTTTCTTT
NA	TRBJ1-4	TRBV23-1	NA	CASSQAGPNEKLFF	TGCGCCAGCAGTCAGGCAGGCCCTAATGAAAAACTGTTTTTT
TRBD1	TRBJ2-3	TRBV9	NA	CASSAGDDRGVGDTQYF	TGTGCCAGCAGCGCGGGGGACGACAGGGGAGTGGGAGATACGCAGTATTTT
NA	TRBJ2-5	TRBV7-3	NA	CASSLDSNQETQYF	TGTGCCAGCAGCCTCGACAGTAACCAAGAGACCCAGTACTTC
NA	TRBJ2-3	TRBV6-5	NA	CASSYQGTFGTDTQYF	TGTGCCAGCAGTTACCAAGGGACTTTCGGCACAGATACGCAGTATTTT
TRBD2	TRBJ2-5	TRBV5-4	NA	CASSLPSGGHQETQYF	TGTGCCAGCAGCTTACCTAGCGGGGGGCATCAAGAGACCCAGTACTTC
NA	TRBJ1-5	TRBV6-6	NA	CASSFPGRVFGQPQHF	TGTGCCAGCAGTTTCCCGGGACGGGTGTTCGGGCAGCCCCAGCATTTT
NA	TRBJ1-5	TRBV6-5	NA	CASSYRENQPQHF	TGTGCCAGCAGCTACCGAGAGAATCAGCCCCAGCATTTT
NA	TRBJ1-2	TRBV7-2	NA	CASSVMQGMGSYTF	TGTGCCAGCAGCGTCATGCAGGGGATGGGTAGCTACACCTTC
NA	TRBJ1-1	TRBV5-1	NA	CASSYDGYTEAFF	TGCGCCAGCAGCTATGACGGGTATACTGAAGCTTTCTTT
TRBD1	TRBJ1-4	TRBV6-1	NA	CASRTGLGNEKLFF	TGTGCCAGCAGGACAGGGTTGGGTAATGAAAAACTGTTTTTT
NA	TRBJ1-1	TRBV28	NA	CASSLNRDTEAFF	TGTGCCAGCAGTTTGAACAGGGACACTGAAGCTTTCTTT
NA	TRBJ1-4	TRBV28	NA	CASTLRQQNEKLFF	TGTGCCAGCACCCTGCGGCAACAGAATGAAAAACTGTTTTTT
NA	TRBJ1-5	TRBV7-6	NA	CASSRSTGGHQPQHF	TGTGCCAGCAGCCGATCGACAGGTGGTCATCAGCCCCAGCATTTT
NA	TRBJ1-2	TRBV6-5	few	CASSYRAEYGYTF	TGTGCCAGCAGTTACAGGGCCGAATATGGCTACACCTTC
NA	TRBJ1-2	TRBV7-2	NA	CASSLQGYGYTF	TGTGCCAGCAGCTTACAGGGGTATGGCTACACCTTC
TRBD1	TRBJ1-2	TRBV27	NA	CASSTTDRGLRGYTF	TGTGCCAGCAGTACAACTGACAGGGGATTGAGGGGCTACACCTTC
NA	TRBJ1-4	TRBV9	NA	CASSPHGATNEKLFF	TGTGCCAGCAGCCCCCACGGTGCAACTAATGAAAAACTGTTTTTT
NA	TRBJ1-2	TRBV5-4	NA	CASSLELYGVQDYTF	TGTGCCAGCAGCTTGGAACTATACGGTGTTCAAGACTACACCTTC